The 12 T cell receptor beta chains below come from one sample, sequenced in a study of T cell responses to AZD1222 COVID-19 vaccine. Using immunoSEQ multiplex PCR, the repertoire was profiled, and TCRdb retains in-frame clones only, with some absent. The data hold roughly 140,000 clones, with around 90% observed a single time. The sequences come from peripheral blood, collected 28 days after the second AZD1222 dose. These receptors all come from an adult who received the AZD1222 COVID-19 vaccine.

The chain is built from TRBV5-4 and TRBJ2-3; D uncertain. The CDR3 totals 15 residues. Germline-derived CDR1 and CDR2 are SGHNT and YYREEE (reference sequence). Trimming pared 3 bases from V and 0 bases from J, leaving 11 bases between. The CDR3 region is CASSSSVISTDTQYF. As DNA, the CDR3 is TGTGCCAGCAGCTCAAGCGTAATAAGCACAGATACGCAGTATTTT.

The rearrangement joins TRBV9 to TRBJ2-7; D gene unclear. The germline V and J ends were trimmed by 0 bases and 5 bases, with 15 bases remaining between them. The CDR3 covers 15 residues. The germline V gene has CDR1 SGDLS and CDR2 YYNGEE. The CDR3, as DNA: TGTGCCAGCAGCGTAGGAAGTATTCTGAAGGACGAGCAGTACTTC. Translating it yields CASSVGSILKDEQYF.

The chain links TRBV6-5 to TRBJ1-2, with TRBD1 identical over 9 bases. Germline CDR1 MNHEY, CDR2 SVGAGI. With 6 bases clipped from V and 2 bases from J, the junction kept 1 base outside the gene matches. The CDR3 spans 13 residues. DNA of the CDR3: TGTGCCAGCAGAACAGGGGGCAACTATGGCTACACCTTC. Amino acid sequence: CASRTGGNYGYTF.

CDR3 amino acids: CASSLAGGQVALAKNIQYF. Written as DNA, the CDR3 is TGTGCCAGCAGCTTGGCCGGAGGACAGGTCGCCCTAGCCAAAAACATTCAGTACTTC. The gene calls are TRBV5-6 and TRBJ2-4; TRBD1 matches 7 bases. This CDR3 is built from 19 residues. Germline V gene data show CDR1 as SGHDT and CDR2 as YYEEEE. V trimming: 0 bases; J trimming: 0 bases; junction bases outside the gene matches: 12.

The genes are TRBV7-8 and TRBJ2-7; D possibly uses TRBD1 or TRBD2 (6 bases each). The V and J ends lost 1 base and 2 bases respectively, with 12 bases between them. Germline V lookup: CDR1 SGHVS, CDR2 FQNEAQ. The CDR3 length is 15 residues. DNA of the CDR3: TGTGCCAGCAGCTTAGGTTTTGGGGGGCCCTACGAGCAGTACTTC. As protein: CASSLGFGGPYEQYF.

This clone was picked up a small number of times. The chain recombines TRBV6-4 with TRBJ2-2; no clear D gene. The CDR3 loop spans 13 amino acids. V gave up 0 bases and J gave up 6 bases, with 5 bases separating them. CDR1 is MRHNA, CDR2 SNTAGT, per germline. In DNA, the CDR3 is TGTGCCAGCAGTGACTCGGCCTCCGGGGAGCTGTTTTTT. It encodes CASSDSASGELFF.

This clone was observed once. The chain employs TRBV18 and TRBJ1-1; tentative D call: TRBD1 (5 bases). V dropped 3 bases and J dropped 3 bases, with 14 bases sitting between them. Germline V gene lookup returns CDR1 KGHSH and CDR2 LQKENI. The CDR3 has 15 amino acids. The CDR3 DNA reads TGTGCCAGCTCACCCAAGACAGTTGGGGACACTGAAGCTTTCTTT. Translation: CASSPKTVGDTEAFF.

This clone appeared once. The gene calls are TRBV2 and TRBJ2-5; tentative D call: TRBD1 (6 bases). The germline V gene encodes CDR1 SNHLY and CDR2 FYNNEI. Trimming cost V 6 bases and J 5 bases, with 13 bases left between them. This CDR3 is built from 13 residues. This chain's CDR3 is CASRPQGTETQYF. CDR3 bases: TGTGCCAGCAGACCACAGGGAACGGAGACCCAGTACTTC. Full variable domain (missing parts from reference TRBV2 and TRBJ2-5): EPEVTQTPSHQVTQMGQEVILRCVPISNHLYFYWYRQILGQKVEFLVSFYNNEISEKSEIFDDQFSVERPDGSNFTLKIRSTKLEDSAMYFCASRPQGTETQYFGPGTRLLVL.

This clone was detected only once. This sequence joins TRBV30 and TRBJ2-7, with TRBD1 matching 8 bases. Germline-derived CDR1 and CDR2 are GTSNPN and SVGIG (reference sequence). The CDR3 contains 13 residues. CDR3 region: CASDRGSSYEQYF. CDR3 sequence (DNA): TGTGCATCCGACAGGGGATCATCCTACGAGCAGTACTTC.

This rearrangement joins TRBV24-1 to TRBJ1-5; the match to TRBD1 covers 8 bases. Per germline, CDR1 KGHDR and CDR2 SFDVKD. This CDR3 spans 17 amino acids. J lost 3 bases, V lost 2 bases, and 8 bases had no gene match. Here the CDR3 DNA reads TGTGCCACCAGTGATTCCACCCCGGGACAGGTCAATCAGCCCCAGCATTTT. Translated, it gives CATSDSTPGQVNQPQHF.

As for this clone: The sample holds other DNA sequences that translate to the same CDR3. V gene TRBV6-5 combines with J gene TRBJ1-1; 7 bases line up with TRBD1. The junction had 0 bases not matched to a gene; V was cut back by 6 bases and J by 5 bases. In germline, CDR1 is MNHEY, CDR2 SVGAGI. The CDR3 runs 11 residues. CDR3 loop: CASSRGTEAFF. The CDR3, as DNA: TGTGCCAGCAGCAGGGGGACTGAAGCTTTCTTT.

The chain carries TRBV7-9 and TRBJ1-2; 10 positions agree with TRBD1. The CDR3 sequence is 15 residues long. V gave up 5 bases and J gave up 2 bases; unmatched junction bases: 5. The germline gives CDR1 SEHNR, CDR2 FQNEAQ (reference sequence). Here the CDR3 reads CASSPRDRGNYGYTF. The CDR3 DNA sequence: TGTGCCAGCAGCCCCCGGGACAGGGGAAACTATGGCTACACCTTC.